The rows below give T cell receptor beta chains drawn from one sample of a study of Ad26.COV2.S vaccination and SARS-CoV-2 variants. Some clones are missing from TCRdb's copy, which holds only in-frame ones; the method was immunoSEQ multiplex PCR. The sample lists about 410,000 clones, around 93% seen once, with more than 1.5% in the top ten. The material was peripheral blood, obtained in a trial of Ad26.COV2.S vaccine versus placebo. The receptor set was obtained from a person aged 18-60 years who received the Ad26.COV2.S COVID-19 vaccine or a placebo. CDR3s include the opening cysteine and the closing phenylalanine or tryptophan. Fields, in order: clone size, J gene, V gene, D gene, CDR3 protein, CDR3 DNA. The D gene is left open where the match is weak. Clone sizes are given selectively: once, few, many, or a class where the clone is expanded.

NA,TRBJ2-5,TRBV30,TRBD2,CAWSAGLAGGPGETQYF,TGTGCCTGGAGTGCCGGACTAGCGGGGGGGCCTGGGGAGACCCAGTACTTC
NA,TRBJ2-1,TRBV6-2/TRBV6-3,NA,CASSYYPSEPSYNEQFF,TGTGCCAGCAGTTACTACCCTAGCGAACCCTCCTACAATGAGCAGTTCTTC
NA,TRBJ2-7,TRBV9,NA,CASSVATSYEQYF,TGTGCCAGCAGCGTAGCCACGTCCTACGAGCAGTACTTC
NA,TRBJ2-3,TRBV9,NA,CASSGRDSTDTQYF,TGTGCCAGCAGCGGCCGGGACAGCACAGATACGCAGTATTTT
NA,TRBJ2-7,TRBV6-5,NA,CASHGDTYYEQYF,TGTGCCAGCCATGGCGACACTTACTACGAGCAGTACTTC
once,TRBJ1-5,TRBV19,NA,CASSIAGGNQPQHF,TGTGCCAGTAGTATAGCAGGGGGCAATCAGCCCCAGCATTTT
NA,TRBJ2-1,TRBV5-8,NA,CASTPRGQINNEQFF,TGTGCCAGCACCCCCCGGGGGCAGATTAACAATGAGCAGTTCTTC
NA,TRBJ1-5,TRBV7-9,NA,CASSLNRDQPQHF,TGTGCCAGCAGCTTAAACAGAGATCAGCCCCAGCATTTT
NA,TRBJ1-1,TRBV5-1,TRBD1,CASSTGQGDITEAFF,TGCGCCAGCAGCACAGGACAGGGGGATATCACTGAAGCTTTCTTT
NA,TRBJ1-2,TRBV20-1,NA,CSAGYSGYTF,TGCAGTGCTGGCTATTCGGGCTACACCTTC
NA,TRBJ2-3,TRBV29-1,NA,CSARYTDTQYF,TGCAGCGCCCGATATACAGATACGCAGTATTTT
NA,TRBJ1-5,TRBV10-2,NA,CASSYSNQPQHF,TGCGCCAGCAGCTATAGCAATCAGCCCCAGCATTTT
NA,TRBJ1-1,TRBV5-6,TRBD1,CASSYEGTDTEAFF,TGTGCCAGCAGCTATGAGGGGACAGACACTGAAGCTTTCTTT
NA,TRBJ1-2,TRBV18,NA,CASSHRDGGYTF,TGTGCCAGCTCACACCGGGACGGCGGCTACACCTTC